The 23 T cell receptor beta chains below come from one sample, sequenced in a study of vaccination effects on CD4 cells after COVID-19. The assay was immunoSEQ multiplex PCR, and TCRdb's table has in-frame clones only and misses some. The sample has about 41,000 clones; over 60% are singletons. For these TCRs, the target antigens are not known. In the ViraFEST assay, antigen-specific CD4+ clonotypes were identified by expansion after peptide-pool stimulation. Isolation of CD4+ T cells took place after approximately ten days of culture. Prior SARS-CoV-2 infection was absent in the vaccine recipients, as shown by negative nucleocapsid antibodies. The sequencing here drew on CD4+ T cells from PBMCs cultured with HCoV-NL63 spike peptides, taken before COVID-19 vaccination. All receptors come from a human donor who received a COVID-19 vaccine.

This chain links TRBV2 with TRBJ1-4, with D perhaps matching TRBD1 (5 bases). The ends were cut back, 4 bases at V and 7 bases at J, with 19 bases in the middle. CDR3 size: 16 residues. Germline CDR1 reads SNHLY; CDR2 reads FYNNEI. The CDR3 DNA reads TGTGCCAGCAGTGGCTCAGTTCGGGGGGGAAGTGAAAAACTGTTTTTT. Translation: CASSGSVRGGSEKLFF.

The V and J genes are TRBV9 and TRBJ2-3; D is tentatively TRBD1 or TRBD2 (5 bases each). This CDR3 spans 16 amino acids. V lost 1 base, J lost 1 base, and 13 bases lay in between. CDR1 and CDR2 from the germline V gene are SGDLS and YYNGEE. The CDR3 DNA reads as TGTGCCAGCAGCGTACGGGGCAAACTAGGCACAGATACGCAGTATTTT. It translates to CASSVRGKLGTDTQYF.

This clone is a singleton in its sample. The chain joins TRBV7-2 to TRBJ2-3; 10 positions agree with TRBD2. CDR1 and CDR2 (germline): SGHTA, FQGNSA. CDR3 length: 17 amino acids. V gave up 3 bases and J gave up 0 bases; unmatched junction bases: 6. DNA for the CDR3: TGTGCCAGCAGCTTCTTAGCGGGGGGCGCGAGCACAGATACGCAGTATTTT. This gives the protein CASSFLAGGASTDTQYF.

The J gene is TRBJ2-1, the V gene TRBV27; 8 nucleotides match TRBD2. Trimming at V came to 5 bases and at J to 11 bases, leaving 5 bases not matched to a gene. Per germline, CDR1 MNHEY and CDR2 SMNVEV (reference sequence). CDR3 length: 12 residues. The CDR3 spells CASSPGGGQQFF. The CDR3 coding sequence is TGTGCCAGCAGTCCGGGAGGGGGACAGCAGTTCTTC.

V gene TRBV6-5 combines with J gene TRBJ1-5; D not resolved. The germline V gene encodes CDR1 MNHEY and CDR2 SVGAGI. V lost 5 bases to trimming and J lost 5 bases, with 10 bases between them. The length of the CDR3 is 13 residues. This CDR3 reads CASSPEIYQPQHF. The DNA for the CDR3 is TGTGCCAGCAGTCCCGAAATTTATCAGCCCCAGCATTTT.

This clone was observed once. This chain connects TRBV7-2 to TRBJ2-7; D could derive from TRBD1 or TRBD2 (5 bases each). The CDR3 contains 16 residues. CDR1 is SGHTA, CDR2 FQGNSA, per germline. V dropped 5 bases and J dropped 1 base, with 18 bases sitting between them. The CDR3 loop reads CASSLLGGTKSYEQYV. CDR3 in DNA: TGTGCCAGCAGCCTCTTAGGTGGGACCAAATCCTACGAGCAGTACGTC.

The rearrangement links TRBV20-1 to TRBJ2-3, with D perhaps TRBD1 (5 bases). The length of the CDR3 is 11 residues. Germline V gives CDR1 DFQATT, CDR2 SNEGSKA (reference sequence). V lost 3 bases and J 5 bases, leaving 6 bases between the germline ends. As DNA, the CDR3 is TGCAGTGCTAGTCAGGGAGATACGCAGTATTTT. This sequence encodes CSASQGDTQYF.

The chain employs TRBV2 and TRBJ1-5; 8 nucleotides line up with TRBD1. With 6 bases clipped from V and 5 bases from J, the junction kept 6 bases outside the gene matches. This CDR3 has 14 residues. Germline CDR1 and CDR2: SNHLY and FYNNEI. Here the CDR3 reads CASSIQGGDQPQHF. For the CDR3, the DNA is TGTGCCAGCAGCATACAGGGGGGAGATCAGCCCCAGCATTTT.

The chain has TRBV5-1 and TRBJ2-3; D is perhaps TRBD1 (5 bases). From germline, CDR1 is SGHRS and CDR2 YFSETQ. Trimming stripped 5 bases from V and 1 base from J, with 14 bases between. This CDR3 spans 15 amino acids. The CDR3 DNA reads as TGCGCCAGCAGGGTGACAGTTCTTGGCACAGATACGCAGTATTTT. Its translation is CASRVTVLGTDTQYF.

This chain links TRBV5-1 with TRBJ2-1; 10 bases line up with TRBD2. Germline values: CDR1 SGHRS, CDR2 YFSETQ. The CDR3 contains 17 residues. Germline trimming cut 4 bases from V and 2 bases from J; bases unmatched to any gene: 9. CDR3 amino acids: CASSMETSGLAYNEQFF. The DNA of the CDR3 is TGCGCCAGCAGCATGGAGACTAGCGGGTTGGCCTACAATGAGCAGTTCTTC.

The sample holds a few counts of this clone. V gene TRBV5-1 combines with J gene TRBJ2-7; D gene unclear. In germline, CDR1 is SGHRS, CDR2 YFSETQ. The CDR3 is made up of 14 amino acids. Between the trimmed V and J ends, which lost 0 bases and 1 base, there was a span of 8 bases. The CDR3, as DNA: TGCGCCAGCAGCTTGGACGGTACGTCCTACGAGCAGTACGTC. This gives the protein CASSLDGTSYEQYV.

The CDR3 loop reads CASSIGPYTGELFF. The CDR3 DNA is TGTGCCAGTAGTATCGGACCCTACACCGGGGAGCTGTTTTTT. The chain uses TRBV19 and TRBJ2-2; D gene unclear. Germline lookup yields CDR1 LNHDA and CDR2 SQIVND (reference sequence). V lost 3 bases, J lost 3 bases, and 8 bases lay in between. CDR3 length: 14 residues.

The chain couples TRBV6-7 to TRBJ1-5; D unresolved. TRBV6-7 is reported as an ORF; its role is uncertain. This CDR3 is 17 amino acids long. V lost 4 bases to trimming and J lost 0 bases, with 16 bases between them. In nucleotides, the CDR3 is TGTGCCAGCAGTTCTCATGAAAGCTACTATAGCAATCAGCCCCAGCATTTT. Its translation is CASSSHESYYSNQPQHF.

This chain joins TRBV7-2 and TRBJ2-7; D assignment may be TRBD1 or TRBD2 (5 bases each). The CDR3 totals 14 residues. V dropped 5 bases and J dropped 2 bases, with 13 bases sitting between them. The germline V gene has CDR1 SGHTA and CDR2 FQGNSA. Here the CDR3 reads CASSPGRGPYEQYV. Here the CDR3 DNA reads TGTGCCAGCAGCCCAGGGAGAGGTCCCTACGAGCAGTACGTC.

This rearrangement joins TRBV4-1 to TRBJ1-5, with a possible D match to TRBD1 (6 bases). Germline-derived CDR1 and CDR2 are MGHRA and YSYEKL. The CDR3 has 15 amino acids. The V end lost 4 bases, the J end lost 0 bases, and 10 bases lay between the germline ends. CDR3 sequence reads: CASSLGGNSNQPQHF. In DNA form, the CDR3 reads TGCGCCAGCAGCCTAGGGGGGAATAGCAATCAGCCCCAGCATTTT.

The rearrangement uses TRBV6-5 and TRBJ1-5, with D uncertain. With 2 bases removed from V and 2 bases from J, the gap between germline ends came to 4 bases. Germline CDR1 is MNHEY and CDR2 is SVGAGI. The CDR3 is 13 amino acids. CDR3: CASSYDGNQPQHF. For the CDR3, the DNA is TGTGCCAGCAGTTACGACGGCAATCAGCCCCAGCATTTT.

The chain uses TRBV5-1 and TRBJ1-1; D not certain. Trimming removed 2 bases at V and 4 bases at J, with 9 bases between. CDR3 size: 13 residues. Germline loops: CDR1 SGHRS, CDR2 YFSETQ. In DNA form, the CDR3 reads TGCGCCAGCAGCTTAACACCCGGCACTGAAGCTTTCTTT. It encodes CASSLTPGTEAFF.

The table lists this clone with a few counts. The rearrangement joins TRBV29-1 to TRBJ2-2, with D possibly TRBD2 on 6 matching bases. CDR1 SQVTM and CDR2 ANQGSEA come from the germline V gene. The V and J ends lost 4 bases and 1 base respectively, with 10 bases between them. The CDR3 runs to 14 residues. CDR3 nucleotides: TGCAGCGTTGTGCGGGGCCTGAACACCGGGGAGCTGTTTTTT. This codes for CSVVRGLNTGELFF.

CDR3 sequence reads: CASSLGVRDDQPQHF. CDR3 coding DNA: TGTGCCAGCAGCTTGGGTGTCAGGGACGATCAGCCCCAGCATTTT. The chain carries TRBV5-8 and TRBJ1-5; the D gene is possibly TRBD1 (5 bases). V gave up 0 bases and J gave up 5 bases, with 12 bases separating them. From germline, CDR1 is SGHTS and CDR2 YDEGEE. The CDR3 has 15 amino acids. Complete variable domain (other parts from reference TRBV5-8 and TRBJ1-5): EAGVTQSPTHLIKTRGQQATLRCSPISGHTSVYWYQQALGLGLQFLLWYDEGEERNRGNFPPRFSGRQFPNYSSELNVNALELEDSALYLCASSLGVRDDQPQHFGDGTRLSIL.

V and J are TRBV5-4 and TRBJ1-3, with TRBD1 matching over 7 bases. The CDR3 loop spans 15 amino acids. Germline V CDR1 and CDR2: SGHNT, YYREEE (reference sequence). V was pared by 0 bases and J by 2 bases, with 2 bases of the junction left unmatched. For the CDR3, the DNA is TGTGCCAGCAGCTTGGAGAGGGGGCCTGGAAACACCATATATTTT. Protein: CASSLERGPGNTIYF.

The genes are TRBV24-1 and TRBJ1-2, with D perhaps TRBD1 (6 bases). Germline CDR1 and CDR2: KGHDR and SFDVKD. The V and J ends lost 2 bases and 8 bases respectively, with 11 bases between them. The CDR3 is made up of 13 amino acids. The CDR3 DNA reads as TGTGCCACCAGTGATTCAGGGGAAAGGGGCTACACCTTC. It yields the protein CATSDSGERGYTF.

J is TRBJ2-3 and V is TRBV28; D tentatively reads TRBD1 or TRBD2 (5 bases each). The germline V gene has CDR1 MDHEN and CDR2 SYDVKM. Trimming left V 6 bases short and J 4 bases short, with 17 bases between. The CDR3 contains 15 residues. As DNA, the CDR3 is TGTGCCAGCAGACCGGGACGTTCGCGCCCAGATACGCAGTATTTT. Its translation: CASRPGRSRPDTQYF.

The chain combines TRBV5-5 with TRBJ2-1; tentatively, D is TRBD1 (6 bases). This CDR3 is built from 18 residues. CDR1 SGHKS and CDR2 YYEKEE come from the germline V gene (reference sequence). Between the trimmed V and J ends, which lost 4 bases and 0 bases, there was a span of 20 bases. The CDR3 DNA sequence: TGTGCCAGCAGCCTTTACCAGGGGACCTACGGCTCCTACAATGAGCAGTTCTTC. It translates to CASSLYQGTYGSYNEQFF.